This is a list of T cell receptor beta chains from one sample in a study of T cell changes during pregnancy in multiple sclerosis. Method: immunoSEQ multiplex PCR; TCRdb's copy keeps in-frame clones and lacks some. The sample records 100,000 or so clones, 90% being singletons. The material sequenced was peripheral blood, taken in the second trimester of pregnancy. The receptor source for this set is a female donor in good health, enrolled as a control in a pregnancy study. The conserved cysteine and the conserved F or W are not part of the CDR3 here. The size entry is marked missing in some rows and otherwise reads once, few, many or a size class.

>TRBV19|-|TRBJ2-1
ASSIAGDEQF
>TRBV19|-|TRBJ2-5
ASSSISGRETQY
>TRBV21-1|-|TRBJ2-7
ASSSRQRQTYEQY
>TRBV7-2|-|TRBJ1-2
ASSSISGVHYGYT
>TRBV6-4|-|TRBJ1-5
ARRSVGLGQPQH
>TRBV7-9|-|TRBJ2-5
ASSFGLLPETQY
>TRBV15|-|TRBJ2-1
ATSPRMDNEQF
>TRBV7-2|-|TRBJ1-2
ASSSGTGGGYGYT
>TRBV6-4|-|TRBJ2-1
ASSPWGAYNEQF
>TRBV6-5|-|TRBJ1-5
ASSSGYNNQPQH
>TRBV7-6|-|TRBJ1-6
ASRQTVPTGDNSPLH
>TRBV29-1|-|TRBJ1-1
SVKQGPHTEAF
>TRBV6-1|-|TRBJ2-7
ASSETGDFYEQY
>TRBV13|-|TRBJ2-1
ASSPSTGGVYNEQF
>TRBV11-3|-|TRBJ2-1
ASSLGTSGTNEQF
>TRBV19|-|TRBJ1-5
ASSINSGGGNQPQH
>TRBV6-6|once|TRBJ1-1
ATTTGSRAF
>TRBV10-1|-|TRBJ2-1
ASSDPDRREQF
>TRBV5-4|-|TRBJ2-1
ASRRDSYNEQF
>TRBV18|-|TRBJ1-2
ASSPGTGENGYT
>TRBV5-1|-|TRBJ2-3
ASSRMREGLPDTQY
>TRBV27|-|TRBJ1-2
ASAGGALDGYT
>TRBV6-5|once|TRBJ1-2
ASSSGPLGGYT
>TRBV5-5|-|TRBJ1-2
ASSLVADYYGYT
>TRBV6-1|-|TRBJ1-2
ASSKGQFDGYT
>TRBV4-1|-|TRBJ1-1
ASSQGSGVSTEAF
>TRBV18|-|TRBJ1-1
ASSPSMGMNTEAF
>TRBV6-1|-|TRBJ1-1
ASSPRRTEAF
>TRBV5-1|-|TRBJ2-7
ASSSGDSRSYEQY
>TRBV6-5|-|TRBJ2-1
ASSYNVRSANNEQF
>TRBV28|-|TRBJ1-1
ASIGAGAGTEAF
>TRBV6-5|-|TRBJ1-5
ASSSGTVVEAQH
>TRBV2|-|TRBJ1-2
ASLPREGAYRYT
>TRBV7-9|-|TRBJ2-7
ASSVQVYEQY
>TRBV2|once|TRBJ1-4
ASSETQLIIRINEKLF
>TRBV27|-|TRBJ1-2
ASSFNAGFYGYT
>TRBV14|-|TRBJ1-5
ASSQERDQPQH
>TRBV15|-|TRBJ1-3
ATSRGEISGNTIY
>TRBV18|-|TRBJ2-3
ASSPRVFSTDTQY
>TRBV6-5|-|TRBJ2-3
ASSLGQWVDTQY